The entry below describes one TCR beta chain. This clonotype has a count of ten or more. The clone's antigen remains unknown. Base qualities were left out, and no much larger clone turns up one base away. Stable Graves' hyperthyroidism was defined as the absence of progression to ophthalmopathy over 18 months of follow-up. Hyperthyroidism patients were newly diagnosed, with disease duration under 2 months, and aged 18 to 65 years. Patients with uncontrolled infections, other autoimmune diseases, pregnancy or lactation were excluded. Clinical symptoms, serum thyroxine and TRAb, thyroid ultrasound, and orbital computed tomography formed the basis for the diagnoses. PBMCs were separated from 7.5 to 10 ml of fresh peripheral blood using Ficoll-Paque density gradient centrifugation. Total RNA was extracted using Trizol reagent, and RNA quality was assessed on an Agilent 2100 Bioanalyzer. The TCR beta CDR3 regions were amplified from RNA transcripts. The first round of RT-PCR for the TCR CDR3 was performed with the HTBI primer set and the Qiagen OneStep RT-PCR kit. The libraries were constructed in a second round of multiplex PCR and then size-selected and purified. Libraries were sequenced paired-end with 100 bp reads on an Illumina HiSeq2000. The original methods were these. SOAPnuke was used to process the raw data, with reads discarded if the reads contained adapters or uncalled bases, had a mean Phred below 15, or lacked an exact constant-primer or identifier match. High-quality paired reads were merged using COPE v1.2.5, and each unique nucleotide sequence was defined as a clonotype. MiTCR v1.1 was used to align clonotypes to the IMGT TRBV, TRBD and TRBJ reference segments. The analysis included only V-J combinations with a frequency above 0.0001, which together covered around 99% of the repertoires. A TCS score was defined as the ratio between F50 (clonal expansion) and ExV (chaos), using BLOSUM62-based TCRdist between CDR3 peptides within each V-J. Welch's t-statistics and random forest reduced 514 V-J features to 10 to 15, which were used in a naive Bayes classifier (R e1071). TCRdb itself trimmed the public reads at Q25 with fastp, ran MiXCR and retained productive beta chains. All rows with the same CDR3 protein become a single entry with the most common DNA and genes. The V and J calls and clone size come from TCRdb's table, not from the authors' own analysis. The sample table records 200,000 to 250,000 distinct CDR3 sequences; around 19% of these occur just once. Around 43% of the sample is in the top ten clones.

The entry originates in a study of T cells in Graves' hyperthyroidism and ophthalmopathy (dated by TCRdb to between 2018 and 2021). Notes on the research overall: Peripheral blood was sampled at the time of initial diagnosis, prior to any treatment. To identify TCR V-J signatures that set the groups apart, the researchers used a discovery cohort of 95 to 100 patients, made up of 40 to 45 with Graves' ophthalmopathy and some 55 with stable Graves' hyperthyroidism. Whether ophthalmopathy could be predicted prospectively was tested in an independent validation cohort made up of about 20 hyperthyroidism patients plus 17 patients who later progressed to ophthalmopathy. The roughly 94 discovery patients were randomly divided into training and test sets at a 7:3 ratio. The study also compared thyroid tissue and blood T-cell repertoires from about 6 Graves' hyperthyroidism patients. After blood sampling, hyperthyroidism patients were treated with methimazole at a starting dose of 30 mg daily, and ophthalmopathy patients were treated with high-dose intravenous methylprednisolone. TCR Vbeta CDR3 sequencing of 135 peripheral blood samples (roughly 41 ophthalmopathy, some 75 hyperthyroidism and around 17 progressor patients) is reported in the paper.

Overall study results and their limits: In validation, the model predicted progression to ophthalmopathy a median of roughly 6.1 months before onset, with roughly 70% sensitivity and just under 75% specificity. Sample size was not statistically predetermined, and investigators were not blinded to group allocation. Most expanded thyroid clonotypes (frequency above 0.001) were also found in blood, which suggests that blood repertoires may mirror thyroid immune responses. Ophthalmopathy was separated from stable hyperthyroidism by a 13 V-J signature model, with approximately 85% sensitivity and approximately 81% specificity obtained in cross-validation and 80%/75% obtained in testing.

This clonotype was obtained from a man aged 35 to 55 with Graves' hyperthyroidism. Sequencing was done on a sample of blood.

The DNA reads TGTGCCAGCAGCATGGGACAGGGGACGGGTGGCTACACCTTC. Protein translation: CASSMGQGTGGYTF. The chain is assembled from TRBV7-8 and TRBJ1-2, and TRBD1 aligns with 10 junction nucleotides. Trimming takes 5 bases off V and 7 bases off J; junction bases not matched to a gene: 7. The germline V gene yields SGHVS for CDR1 and FQNEAQ for CDR2. Reading from cysteine to phenylalanine, the CDR3 counts 14 amino acids. Just CDR3 DNA is preserved here, 42 bases in frame from base 1.